The 32 T cell receptor beta chains reported below all come from one sample, sequenced in a study of T-cell memory formation after mild COVID-19. TCRdb analysed the 5' RACE reads with MiXCR anew, one entry per CDR3 protein. The table records about 560,000 distinct CDR3 sequences, roughly a sixth of them present only once. Sequences were obtained from PBMCs or a T cell subset sorted from them (not recorded which). The origin of the receptors is an adult woman who had mild COVID-19 (a few samples of this study predate the infection). Cell type and time point are not known.

The genes are TRBV5-5 and TRBJ2-7; 10 bases are shared with TRBD2. The CDR3 extends over 15 amino acids. CDR1 and CDR2 from the germline V gene are SGHKS and YYEKEE (reference sequence). The trim removed 4 bases at V and 0 bases at J, leaving 4 bases unmatched. CDR3 in amino acids: CASSPLAGVSYEQYF. The CDR3 DNA sequence: TGTGCCAGCAGCCCCCTAGCGGGGGTCTCCTACGAGCAGTACTTC. Based on the CDR3 plus reference TRBV5-5 and TRBJ2-7, the full variable domain is DAGVTQSPTHLIKTRGQQVTLRCSPISGHKSVSWYQQVLGQGPQFIFQYYEKEERGRGNFPDRFSARQFPNYSSELNVNALLLGDSALYLCASSPLAGVSYEQYFGPGTRLTVT.

In DNA, the CDR3 is TGTGCCAGCAGGGCCGGGACAGGGGGTAACTACGAGCAGTACTTC. Its translation: CASRAGTGGNYEQYF. The V call is TRBV6-5, the J call TRBJ2-7; the match to TRBD1 covers 11 bases. J was trimmed by 3 bases and V by 6 bases; bases with no gene match: 7. The germline gives CDR1 MNHEY, CDR2 SVGAGI. This CDR3 is 15 amino acids long.

This clonotype was observed many times. The chain couples TRBV7-2 to TRBJ2-1; D not resolved. Germline values: CDR1 SGHTA, CDR2 FQGNSA. CDR3 size: 14 residues. The V end lost 1 base, the J end lost 6 bases, and 10 bases lay between the germline ends. CDR3 region: CASSLDLTTNEQFF. The CDR3 coding sequence is TGTGCCAGCAGCTTAGACCTGACAACCAATGAGCAGTTCTTC.

This clonotype appeared a few times. The rearrangement uses TRBV5-5 and TRBJ1-6; 9 nucleotides align to TRBD1. Germline loops: CDR1 SGHKS, CDR2 YYEKEE (reference sequence). The CDR3 length is 15 residues. With V trimmed by 4 bases and J by 9 bases, 8 bases remained unmatched. This CDR3 reads CASSLTADRGSPLHF. The CDR3 nucleotides read TGTGCCAGCAGCCTTACCGCGGACAGGGGTTCACCCCTCCACTTT.

This clonotype was observed a handful of times. The rearrangement joins TRBV2 to TRBJ2-1; 8 bases map to TRBD2. The CDR3 runs 15 residues. The germline V gene encodes CDR1 SNHLY and CDR2 FYNNEI. J gave up 3 bases and V 8 bases, and 9 bases lay outside the gene matches. The CDR3 region has the DNA TGTGCCAGCTGCCAGACTAGCGCGGGCTACAATGAGCAGTTCTTC. It is translated as CASCQTSAGYNEQFF.

The J gene is TRBJ2-1, the V gene TRBV25-1, with TRBD1 matching over 8 bases. Germline CDR1 reads MGHDK; CDR2 reads SYGVNS. This CDR3 is built from 17 residues. V was clipped by 0 bases and J by 7 bases; unmatched bases: 11. CDR3 region: CASSEYPHTGGRNEQFF. The CDR3 nucleotides read TGTGCCAGCAGTGAATATCCACACACAGGGGGTAGGAATGAGCAGTTCTTC.

The chain combines TRBV7-6 with TRBJ2-1, with 7 nucleotides matching TRBD2. Germline CDR1 and CDR2: SGHVS and FNYEAQ. This CDR3 contains 16 residues. V gave up 5 bases and J gave up 0 bases; unmatched junction bases: 7. CDR3 sequence: CASSRTGGSSYNEQFF. CDR3 coding DNA: TGTGCCAGCAGCCGTACCGGGGGGAGCTCCTACAATGAGCAGTTCTTC.

The genes are TRBV9 and TRBJ2-2; D may be TRBD2 (6 bases). CDR3 length: 14 residues. The V gene's germline CDR1 is SGDLS and CDR2 YYNGEE. V lost 5 bases and J 2 bases, leaving 10 bases between the germline ends. CDR3 DNA: TGTGCCAGCAGGGGGGGACTCAACACCGGGGAGCTGTTTTTT. Amino acid sequence: CASRGGLNTGELFF.

This clonotype was recorded at least ten times. CDR3 in DNA: TGTGCCAGCAGTCCTGGTGCAGGGCCAAACGAGCAGTACTTC. Protein sequence: CASSPGAGPNEQYF. The gene calls are TRBV11-3 and TRBJ2-7; a possible D gene is TRBD1 (5 bases). The CDR3 has 14 residues. V gave up 6 bases and J gave up 5 bases, with 17 bases separating them. Per germline, CDR1 SGHNT and CDR2 YENEEA.

This clonotype was observed a handful of times. This chain uses TRBV12-5 with TRBJ2-3, with 10 nucleotides matching TRBD2. Trimming cost V 0 bases and J 6 bases; bases outside gene matches: 3. CDR3 length: 15 amino acids. Per the germline V gene, CDR1 is LGHNT and CDR2 is FRNRAP. For the CDR3, the DNA is TGTGCTAGTGGTTTGGTACTAGCGGGAACGGATACGCAGTATTTT. Translated, it gives CASGLVLAGTDTQYF. The entire variable domain, with the rest obtained from reference TRBV12-5 and TRBJ2-3, is as follows: DARVTQTPRHKVTEMGQEVTMRCQPILGHNTVFWYRQTMMQGLELLAYFRNRAPLDDSGMPKDRFSAEMPDATLATLKIQPSEPRDSAVYFCASGLVLAGTDTQYFGPGTRLTVL.

This clonotype was recorded at least ten times. The chain is built from TRBV5-5 and TRBJ2-2, with D tentatively TRBD2 (5 bases). Between the trimmed V and J ends, which lost 0 bases and 4 bases, there was a span of 10 bases. CDR1 and CDR2 (germline): SGHKS, YYEKEE (reference sequence). The CDR3 spans 15 residues. The CDR3 bases are TGTGCCAGCAGCTTGGCTCTAGGGAGCACCGGGGAGCTGTTTTTT. Translation: CASSLALGSTGELFF.

This clonotype was counted between two and nine times. This chain links TRBV7-2 with TRBJ2-7, with 12 bases lining up with TRBD2. CDR3 length: 14 residues. V dropped 4 bases and J dropped 5; count of bases not matched to a gene: 3. Germline V gene sequence: CDR1 SGHTA, CDR2 FQGNSA. CDR3 DNA: TGTGCCAGCAGCTCGACTAGCGGGAGAGACGAGCAGTACTTC. Amino acid sequence: CASSSTSGRDEQYF.

The chain employs TRBV11-2 and TRBJ2-5; D call uncertain. Trimming shortened V by 0 bases and J by 0 bases, and 5 bases separated the two germline ends. The CDR3 spans 14 residues. CDR1 is SGHAT and CDR2 is FQNNGV in the germline V gene. The CDR3 DNA reads as TGTGCCAGCAGCTTAGAGAGATACCAAGAGACCCAGTACTTC. This sequence encodes CASSLERYQETQYF. Looking up the rest from reference TRBV11-2 and TRBJ2-5 gives the full variable domain: EAGVAQSPRYKIIEKRQSVAFWCNPISGHATLYWYQQILGQGPKLLIQFQNNGVVDDSQLPKDRFSAERLKGVDSTLKIQPAKLEDSAVYLCASSLERYQETQYFGPGTRLLVL.

The J gene is TRBJ1-2, the V gene TRBV2; 7 bases match TRBD1. The CDR3 consists of 15 residues. Germline CDR1 SNHLY, CDR2 FYNNEI. Germline trimming cut 1 base from V and 0 bases from J; bases unmatched to any gene: 2. This CDR3 reads CASSEEGGPNYGYTF. The CDR3 DNA follows: TGTGCCAGCAGTGAAGAAGGGGGCCCTAACTATGGCTACACCTTC.

The chain combines TRBV7-2 with TRBJ2-6; 8 bases match TRBD1. Germline V gene lookup returns CDR1 SGHTA and CDR2 FQGNSA. The CDR3 contains 19 residues. V was pared by 0 bases and J by 0 bases, with 7 bases of the junction left unmatched. The CDR3 region is CASSLAGTGQLSGANVLTF. The CDR3 nucleotides are TGTGCCAGCAGCTTAGCCGGGACAGGACAGCTCTCTGGGGCCAACGTCCTGACTTTC.

This clonotype was detected ten times or more. The V and J genes are TRBV5-1 and TRBJ2-7, with 12 bases that match TRBD1. There are 16 residues in the CDR3. Germline CDR1 SGHRS, CDR2 YFSETQ. J was trimmed by 4 bases and V by 2 bases; bases with no gene match: 7. CDR3: CASSLTGTGGVYEQYF. As DNA, the CDR3 is TGCGCCAGCAGCTTAACCGGGACAGGGGGCGTTTACGAGCAGTACTTC.

The chain carries TRBV7-9 and TRBJ2-6, with no clear D. Germline-derived CDR1 and CDR2 are SEHNR and FQNEAQ (reference sequence). The CDR3 contains 15 residues. Trimming cost V 3 bases and J 1 base, with 7 bases left between them. CDR3 bases: TGTGCCAGCAGCTTCGTCCCTTCTGGGGCCAACGTCCTGACTTTC. Its protein is CASSFVPSGANVLTF.

This clonotype was observed a few times. The rearrangement links TRBV7-3 to TRBJ2-7, with TRBD1 matching over 10 bases. The germline gives CDR1 SGHTA, CDR2 FQGTGA. This CDR3 comprises 14 residues. J gave up 6 bases and V 5 bases, and 7 bases lay outside the gene matches. The chain's CDR3 is CASSPTGGPSEQYF. The CDR3 DNA follows: TGTGCCAGCAGCCCGACAGGGGGCCCATCCGAGCAGTACTTC.

The V call is TRBV7-3, the J call TRBJ2-1, with a possible D match to TRBD1 (5 bases). This CDR3 contains 13 residues. Germline values: CDR1 SGHTA, CDR2 FQGTGA. Trimming took off 3 bases at V and 10 bases at J, with 13 bases between the two ends. CDR3 sequence (DNA): TGTGCCAGCAGCTTTGCCAGGGCGAACGAGCAGTTCTTC. Amino acid sequence: CASSFARANEQFF.

DNA of the CDR3: TGTGCCAGCAGCACCAAGCTTCAGGACAGGGGGCAGATGCAGCCCCAGCATTTT. This codes for CASSTKLQDRGQMQPQHF. This rearrangement joins TRBV21-1 to TRBJ1-5; the table's D call, TRBD1, was not checked against the DNA. TRBV21-1 is designated a pseudogene. The CDR3 sequence is 18 residues long.

The chain is built from TRBV6-1 and TRBJ1-5, with 9 bases aligning to TRBD1. The CDR3 is 16 amino acids. The trim removed 4 bases at V and 6 bases at J, leaving 10 bases unmatched. The germline V gene has CDR1 MNHNS and CDR2 SASEGT. The CDR3 is CASSGSFGTGFQPQHF. In DNA form, the CDR3 reads TGTGCCAGCAGTGGGTCTTTCGGGACAGGGTTTCAGCCCCAGCATTTT.

This chain joins TRBV5-6 and TRBJ1-5, with D uncertain. The CDR3 runs 14 residues. V lost 0 bases and J lost 7, with 11 bases in between. Germline values: CDR1 SGHDT, CDR2 YYEEEE. In nucleotides, the CDR3 is TGTGCCAGCAGCTTGGGAAGGTACGGGCAGCCCCAGCATTTT. This gives the protein CASSLGRYGQPQHF.

This clonotype was detected many times. The DNA of the CDR3 is TGTGCCAGCAGCCCGGGACGGGAAAACACTGAAGCTTTCTTT. It is translated as CASSPGRENTEAFF. The chain combines TRBV7-2 with TRBJ1-1; possibly TRBD1 for D (5 bases). The CDR3 length is 14 residues. Trimming left V 5 bases short and J 2 bases short, with 12 bases between. Germline values: CDR1 SGHTA, CDR2 FQGNSA.

This clonotype has a handful of counts. The rearrangement joins TRBV7-9 to TRBJ2-7, with 7 bases fitting TRBD1. V lost 3 bases and J lost 2; bases outside the gene matches: 4. This CDR3 contains 14 residues. The germline V gene has CDR1 SEHNR and CDR2 FQNEAQ (reference sequence). The DNA of the CDR3 is TGTGCCAGCAGCTTCGGGACAGACCCCTACGAGCAGTACTTC. Translated: CASSFGTDPYEQYF.

This clonotype was seen only a few times. This chain uses TRBV6-1 with TRBJ1-2; 8 bases map to TRBD1. The CDR3 loop spans 14 amino acids. Germline assignment: CDR1 MNHNS and CDR2 SASEGT. The J segment lost 4 bases and the V segment lost 5 bases, leaving 6 bases of the junction unmatched. This CDR3 reads CASSYDRGTYGYTF. In DNA form, the CDR3 reads TGTGCCAGCAGTTACGACAGGGGAACCTATGGCTACACCTTC.

The J gene is TRBJ2-2, the V gene TRBV18, with unresolved D. Germline V gene sequence: CDR1 KGHSH, CDR2 LQKENI. The V end was cut by 3 bases, the J end by 3 bases, with 11 bases between. CDR3 length: 15 residues. The DNA for the CDR3 is TGTGCCAGCTCACCGCCAAGCTTTGACACCGGGGAGCTGTTTTTT. Protein product: CASSPPSFDTGELFF.

This clonotype has only a few counts. The J gene is TRBJ1-1, the V gene TRBV20-1; D unresolved. The CDR3 sequence is 14 residues long. From germline, CDR1 is DFQATT and CDR2 SNEGSKA (reference sequence). Trimming removed 0 bases from V and 3 bases from J, with 11 bases in between. CDR3 coding DNA: TGCAGTGCTAGAGATGTTCGGGGATACACTGAAGCTTTCTTT. Encoded protein: CSARDVRGYTEAFF.

In its sample, this clonotype was seen a few times. The chain combines TRBV7-9 with TRBJ2-1; D is possibly TRBD2 (7 bases). Germline V CDR1 and CDR2: SEHNR, FQNEAQ (reference sequence). Between the trimmed V and J ends, which lost 6 bases and 5 bases, there was a span of 23 bases. This CDR3 spans 17 amino acids. The CDR3 here is CASRGARSETSNNEQFF. The CDR3 DNA follows: TGTGCCAGCAGGGGGGCCAGGTCTGAGACTAGCAACAATGAGCAGTTCTTC.

This clonotype was counted only a few times. The chain employs TRBV27 and TRBJ1-1; D not resolved. V lost 4 bases and J 1 base, leaving 10 bases between the germline ends. The CDR3 sequence is 14 residues long. Germline V gives CDR1 MNHEY, CDR2 SMNVEV (reference sequence). The CDR3 loop reads CASSSLDGNTEAFF. CDR3 DNA sequence: TGTGCCAGCAGTTCACTAGACGGGAACACTGAAGCTTTCTTT.

The chain is built from TRBV19 and TRBJ1-1; D unclear. The CDR3 sequence is 13 residues long. V was clipped by 3 bases and J by 3 bases, with 8 bases between them. The germline gives CDR1 LNHDA, CDR2 SQIVND (reference sequence). CDR3 nucleotide sequence: TGTGCCAGTAGTATGGACGGCTACACTGAAGCTTTCTTT. Its protein is CASSMDGYTEAFF.

At least ten counts were recorded for this clonotype. The genes are TRBV5-4 and TRBJ1-6; D remains ambiguous. CDR1 is SGHNT and CDR2 is YYREEE in the germline V gene (reference sequence). V was pared by 0 bases and J by 7 bases, with 2 bases between. The CDR3 runs 12 residues. The CDR3 bases are TGTGCCAGCAGCTTGGCGAATTCACCCCTCCACTTT. This translates into CASSLANSPLHF.

This chain joins TRBV4-1 and TRBJ2-7; D is possibly TRBD2 (5 bases). The V end was cut by 4 bases, the J end by 0 bases, with 10 bases between. Germline V gene sequence: CDR1 MGHRA, CDR2 YSYEKL. The CDR3 has 14 residues. This chain's CDR3 is CASSLYTSSYEQYF. The CDR3 nucleotides read TGCGCCAGCAGCCTTTATACTAGCTCCTACGAGCAGTACTTC.